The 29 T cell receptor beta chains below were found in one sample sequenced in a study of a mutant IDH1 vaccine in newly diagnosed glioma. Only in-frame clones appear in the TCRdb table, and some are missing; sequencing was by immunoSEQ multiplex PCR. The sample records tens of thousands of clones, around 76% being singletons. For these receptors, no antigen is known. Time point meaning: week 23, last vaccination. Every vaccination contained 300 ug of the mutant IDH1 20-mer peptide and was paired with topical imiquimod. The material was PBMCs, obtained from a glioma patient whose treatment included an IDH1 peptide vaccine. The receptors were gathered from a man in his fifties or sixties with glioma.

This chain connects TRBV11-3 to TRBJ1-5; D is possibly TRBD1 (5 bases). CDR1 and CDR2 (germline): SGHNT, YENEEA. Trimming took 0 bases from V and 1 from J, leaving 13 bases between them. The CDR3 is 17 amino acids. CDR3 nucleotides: TGTGCCAGCAGCTTAGATAGGCAGGGTAACAGCAATCAGCCCCAGCATTTT. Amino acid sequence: CASSLDRQGNSNQPQHF.

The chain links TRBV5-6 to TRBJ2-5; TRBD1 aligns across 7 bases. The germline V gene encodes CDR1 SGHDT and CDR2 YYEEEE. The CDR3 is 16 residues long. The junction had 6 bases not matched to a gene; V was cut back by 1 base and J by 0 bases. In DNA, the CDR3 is TGTGCCAGCAGCTTGAGGGGACAGACGTACCAAGAGACCCAGTACTTC. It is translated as CASSLRGQTYQETQYF.

Here the CDR3 reads CASSPTWSGYGYTF. CDR3 coding DNA: TGTGCCAGCAGTCCAACATGGTCTGGCTATGGCTACACCTTC. The chain combines TRBV9 with TRBJ1-2; the D is unclear. V lost 5 bases and J lost 4, with 15 bases in between. Germline assignment: CDR1 SGDLS and CDR2 YYNGEE. The CDR3 has 14 amino acids.

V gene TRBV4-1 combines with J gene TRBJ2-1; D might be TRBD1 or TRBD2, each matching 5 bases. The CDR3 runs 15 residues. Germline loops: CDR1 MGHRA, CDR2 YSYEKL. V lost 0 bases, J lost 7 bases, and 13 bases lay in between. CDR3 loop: CASSQDPGGGNEQFF. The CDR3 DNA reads TGCGCCAGCAGCCAAGATCCTGGGGGTGGGAATGAGCAGTTCTTC.

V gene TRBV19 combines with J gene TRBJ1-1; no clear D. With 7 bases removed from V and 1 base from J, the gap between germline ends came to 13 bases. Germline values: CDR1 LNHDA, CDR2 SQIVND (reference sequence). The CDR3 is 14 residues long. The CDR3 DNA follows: TGTGCCAGTAATTACCATACTTCGAACACTGAAGCTTTCTTT. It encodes CASNYHTSNTEAFF. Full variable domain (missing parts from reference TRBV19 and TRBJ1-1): DGGITQSPKYLFRKEGQNVTLSCEQNLNHDAMYWYRQDPGQGLRLIYYSQIVNDFQKGDIAEGYSVSREKKESFPLTVTSAQKNPTAFYLCASNYHTSNTEAFFGQGTRLTVV.

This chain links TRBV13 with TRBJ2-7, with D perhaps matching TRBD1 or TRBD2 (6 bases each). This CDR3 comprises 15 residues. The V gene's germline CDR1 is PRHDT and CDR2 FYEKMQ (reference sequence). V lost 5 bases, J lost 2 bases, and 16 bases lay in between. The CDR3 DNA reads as TGTGCCAGCAGCCCACAGGGAGGCATCACCTACGAGCAGTACTTC. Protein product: CASSPQGGITYEQYF.

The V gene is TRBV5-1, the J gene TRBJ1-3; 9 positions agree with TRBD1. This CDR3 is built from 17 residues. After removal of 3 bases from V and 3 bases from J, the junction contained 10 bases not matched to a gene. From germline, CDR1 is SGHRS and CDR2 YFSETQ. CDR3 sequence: CASSYSGGQGRGNTIYF. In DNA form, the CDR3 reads TGCGCCAGCAGCTACAGTGGGGGACAGGGTCGTGGAAACACCATATATTTT.

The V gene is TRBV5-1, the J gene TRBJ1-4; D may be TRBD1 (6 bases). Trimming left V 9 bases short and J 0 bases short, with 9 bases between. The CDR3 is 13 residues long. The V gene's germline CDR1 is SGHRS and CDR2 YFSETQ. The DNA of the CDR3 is TGCGCCACCAGGACAGCAACTAATGAAAAACTGTTTTTT. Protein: CATRTATNEKLFF.

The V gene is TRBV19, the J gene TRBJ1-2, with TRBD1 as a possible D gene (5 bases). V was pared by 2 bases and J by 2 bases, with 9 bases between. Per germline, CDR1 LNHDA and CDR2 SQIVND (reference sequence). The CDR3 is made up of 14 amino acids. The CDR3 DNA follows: TGTGCCAGTAGTATAAACGGGGGGAACTATGGCTACACCTTC. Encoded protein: CASSINGGNYGYTF.

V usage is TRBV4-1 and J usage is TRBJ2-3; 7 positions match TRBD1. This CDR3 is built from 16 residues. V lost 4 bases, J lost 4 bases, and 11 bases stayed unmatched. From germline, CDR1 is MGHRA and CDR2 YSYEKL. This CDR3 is CASSLRQGPSADTQYF. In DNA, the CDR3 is TGCGCCAGCAGCCTACGACAGGGACCAAGCGCAGATACGCAGTATTTT.

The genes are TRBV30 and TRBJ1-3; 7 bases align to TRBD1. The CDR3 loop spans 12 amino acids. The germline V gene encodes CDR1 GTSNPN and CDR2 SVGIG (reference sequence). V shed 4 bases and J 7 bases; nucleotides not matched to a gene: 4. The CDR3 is CAWIAGGNTIYF. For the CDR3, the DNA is TGTGCCTGGATAGCAGGGGGGAACACCATATATTTT.

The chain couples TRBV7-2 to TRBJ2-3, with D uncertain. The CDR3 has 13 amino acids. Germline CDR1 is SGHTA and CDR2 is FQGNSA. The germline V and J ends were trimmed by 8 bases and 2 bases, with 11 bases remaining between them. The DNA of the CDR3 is TGTGCCAGCGGTGGTGATTTCACAGATACGCAGTATTTT. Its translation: CASGGDFTDTQYF.

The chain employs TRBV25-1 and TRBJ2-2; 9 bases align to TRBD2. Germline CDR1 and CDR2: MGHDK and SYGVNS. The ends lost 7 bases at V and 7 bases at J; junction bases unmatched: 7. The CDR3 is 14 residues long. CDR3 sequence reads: CASIGSGGGGELFF. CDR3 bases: TGTGCCAGCATCGGTAGCGGGGGAGGCGGGGAGCTGTTTTTT.

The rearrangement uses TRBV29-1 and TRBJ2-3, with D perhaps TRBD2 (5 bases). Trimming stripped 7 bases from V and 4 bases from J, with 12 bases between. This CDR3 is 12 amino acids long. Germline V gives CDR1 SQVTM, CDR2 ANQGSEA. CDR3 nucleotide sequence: TGCAGCGGATGTCAGCGGTCAGATACGCAGTATTTT. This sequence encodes CSGCQRSDTQYF.

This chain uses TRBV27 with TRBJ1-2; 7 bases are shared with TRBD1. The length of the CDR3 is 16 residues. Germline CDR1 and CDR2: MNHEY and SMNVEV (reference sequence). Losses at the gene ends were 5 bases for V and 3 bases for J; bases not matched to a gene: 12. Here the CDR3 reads CASSMDAGTAYYGYTF. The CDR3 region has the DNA TGTGCCAGCAGTATGGACGCCGGGACAGCATACTATGGCTACACCTTC.

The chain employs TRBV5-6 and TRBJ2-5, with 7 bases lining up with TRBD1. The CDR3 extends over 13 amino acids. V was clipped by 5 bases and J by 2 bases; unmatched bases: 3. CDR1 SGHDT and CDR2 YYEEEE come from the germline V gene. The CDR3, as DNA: TGTGCCAGCAGAAAACAGGGGCAAGAGACCCAGTACTTC. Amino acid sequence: CASRKQGQETQYF.

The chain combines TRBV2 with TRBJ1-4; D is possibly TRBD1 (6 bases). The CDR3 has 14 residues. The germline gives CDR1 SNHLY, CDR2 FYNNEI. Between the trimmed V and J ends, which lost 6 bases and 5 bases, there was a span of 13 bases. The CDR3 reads CASRGDILNEKLFF. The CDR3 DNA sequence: TGTGCCAGCAGGGGGGACATCCTCAATGAAAAACTGTTTTTT.

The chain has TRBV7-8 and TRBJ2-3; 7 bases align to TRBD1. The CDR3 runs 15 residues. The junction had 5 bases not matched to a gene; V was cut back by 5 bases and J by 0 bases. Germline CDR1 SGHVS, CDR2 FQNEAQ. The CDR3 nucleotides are TGTGCCAGCAGCCCCTCGGGACAGAGCACAGATACGCAGTATTTT. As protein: CASSPSGQSTDTQYF. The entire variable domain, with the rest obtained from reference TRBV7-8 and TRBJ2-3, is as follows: GAGVSQSPRYKVAKRGQDVALRCDPISGHVSLFWYQQALGQGPEFLTYFQNEAQLDKSGLPSDRFFAERPEGSVSTLKIQRTQQEDSAVYLCASSPSGQSTDTQYFGPGTRLTVL.

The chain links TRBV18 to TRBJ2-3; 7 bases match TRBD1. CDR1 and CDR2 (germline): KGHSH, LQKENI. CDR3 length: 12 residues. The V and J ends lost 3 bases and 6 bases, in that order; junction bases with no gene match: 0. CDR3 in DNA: TGTGCCAGCTCACCCAGGGGGGATACGCAGTATTTT. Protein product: CASSPRGDTQYF.

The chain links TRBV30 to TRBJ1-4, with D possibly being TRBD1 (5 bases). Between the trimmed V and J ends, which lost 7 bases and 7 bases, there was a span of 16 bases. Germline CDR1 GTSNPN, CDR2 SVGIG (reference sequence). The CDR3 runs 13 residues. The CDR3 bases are TGTGCCTCTTCGGAACAGGTCTTTGAAAAACTGTTTTTT. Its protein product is CASSEQVFEKLFF.

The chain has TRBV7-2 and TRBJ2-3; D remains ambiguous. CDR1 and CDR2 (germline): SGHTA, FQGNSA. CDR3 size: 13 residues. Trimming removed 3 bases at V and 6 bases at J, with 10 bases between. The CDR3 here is CASSFQDGDTQYF. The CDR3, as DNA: TGTGCCAGCAGCTTTCAGGATGGGGATACGCAGTATTTT.

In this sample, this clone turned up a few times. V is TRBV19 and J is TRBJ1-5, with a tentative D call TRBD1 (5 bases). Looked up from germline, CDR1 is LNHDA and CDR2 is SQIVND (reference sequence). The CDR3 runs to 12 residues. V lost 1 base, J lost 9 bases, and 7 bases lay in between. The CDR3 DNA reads TGTGCCAGTAGTATAGTCCAGGGGCCCCAGCATTTT. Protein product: CASSIVQGPQHF.

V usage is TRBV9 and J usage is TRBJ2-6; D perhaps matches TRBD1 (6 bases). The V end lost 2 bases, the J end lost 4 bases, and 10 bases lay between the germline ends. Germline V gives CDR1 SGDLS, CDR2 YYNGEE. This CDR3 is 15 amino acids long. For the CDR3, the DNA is TGTGCCAGCAGCGTTGGGGGCGCAGGGGCCAACGTCCTGACTTTC. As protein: CASSVGGAGANVLTF.

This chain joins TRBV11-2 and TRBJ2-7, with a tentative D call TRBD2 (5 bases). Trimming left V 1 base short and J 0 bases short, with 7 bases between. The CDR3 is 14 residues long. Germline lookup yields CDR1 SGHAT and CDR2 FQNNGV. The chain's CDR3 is CASSLVDFSYEQYF. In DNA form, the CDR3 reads TGTGCCAGCAGCTTAGTGGACTTCTCCTACGAGCAGTACTTC.

In DNA, the CDR3 is TGTGCCAGCTCACCAGGGCTAGCGGAGGTCTACGAGCAGTACTTC. Protein product: CASSPGLAEVYEQYF. The chain combines TRBV18 with TRBJ2-7, with 7 positions matching TRBD2. The CDR3 has 15 residues. CDR1 and CDR2 from the germline V gene are KGHSH and LQKENI. Trimming at V came to 2 bases and at J to 3 bases, leaving 7 bases not matched to a gene.

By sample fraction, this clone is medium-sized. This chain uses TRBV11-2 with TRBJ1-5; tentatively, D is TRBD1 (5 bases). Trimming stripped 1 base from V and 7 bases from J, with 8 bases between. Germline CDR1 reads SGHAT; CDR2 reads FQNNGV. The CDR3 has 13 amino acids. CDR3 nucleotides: TGTGCCAGCAGCTTAGCTGACAGCCAGCCCCAGCATTTT. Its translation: CASSLADSQPQHF.

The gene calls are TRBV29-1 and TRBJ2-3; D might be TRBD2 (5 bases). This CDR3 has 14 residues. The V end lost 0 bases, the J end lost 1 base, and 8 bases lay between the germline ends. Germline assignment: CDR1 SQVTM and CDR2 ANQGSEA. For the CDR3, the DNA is TGCAGCGTTGAAGATCGGGGAGGCACAGATACGCAGTATTTT. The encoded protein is CSVEDRGGTDTQYF.

CDR3 residues: CASSIRGGRAEKLFF. The CDR3 DNA sequence: TGTGCCAGTAGTATACGCGGCGGGAGGGCAGAAAAACTGTTTTTT. The V gene is TRBV19, the J gene TRBJ1-4; D ambiguous. The CDR3 runs to 15 residues. Germline V lookup: CDR1 LNHDA, CDR2 SQIVND (reference sequence). Trimming cost V 2 bases and J 8 bases, with 15 bases left between them.

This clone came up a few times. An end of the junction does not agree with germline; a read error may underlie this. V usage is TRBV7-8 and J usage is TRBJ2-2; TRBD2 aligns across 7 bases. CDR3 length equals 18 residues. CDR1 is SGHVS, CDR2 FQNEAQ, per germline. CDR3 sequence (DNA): TGTGCCAGCACCTTAGGGAGGGGCGAGGGCAGTACGTCCGGGGAGCTGTTTTTT. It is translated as CASTLGRGEGSTSGELFF.